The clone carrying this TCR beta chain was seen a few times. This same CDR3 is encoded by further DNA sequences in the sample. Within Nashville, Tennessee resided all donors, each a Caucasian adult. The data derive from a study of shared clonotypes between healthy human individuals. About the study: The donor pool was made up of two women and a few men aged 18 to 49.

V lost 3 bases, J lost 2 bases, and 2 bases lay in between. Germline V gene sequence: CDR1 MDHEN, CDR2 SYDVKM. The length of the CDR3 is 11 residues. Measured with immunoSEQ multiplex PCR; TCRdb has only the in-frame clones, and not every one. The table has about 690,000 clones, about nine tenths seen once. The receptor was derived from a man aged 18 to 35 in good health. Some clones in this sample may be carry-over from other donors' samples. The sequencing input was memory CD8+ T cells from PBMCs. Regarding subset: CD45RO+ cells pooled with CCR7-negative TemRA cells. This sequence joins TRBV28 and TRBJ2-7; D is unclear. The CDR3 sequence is CASSFAYEQYF. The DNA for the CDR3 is TGTGCCAGCAGTTTCGCCTACGAGCAGTACTTC.